This T cell receptor (beta chain) originates from a study of shared clonotypes between healthy human individuals. As for the study in general: Three CD4 naive, three CD4 memory, two CD8 naive and one CD8 memory plate were used per donor.

Within Nashville, Tennessee resided all donors, each a Caucasian adult. Every subset's genomic DNA went evenly onto several immunoSEQ plates. Repertoires were generated with immunoSEQ multiplex PCR, while TCRdb's copy carries only in-frame clones and drops some. The sample contains approximately 95,000 clones, around 67% of which appear only once. From germline, CDR1 is SGHNT and CDR2 YYREEE (reference sequence). V shed 1 base and J 5 bases; nucleotides not matched to a gene: 0. The CDR3 has 14 residues. The sample consisted of memory CD8+ T cells sorted from blood. Subset noted: CD45RO+ cells pooled with CCR7-negative TemRA cells. The chain links TRBV5-4 to TRBJ2-1; 10 bases agree with TRBD2. The TCR comes from a young man in good health. CDR3 DNA: TGTGCCAGCAGCTTGACTAGCGGGGACAATGAGCAGTTCTTC. It encodes CASSLTSGDNEQFF.